This T cell receptor (beta chain) was recovered during a study of shared clonotypes between healthy human individuals. Study overall: A couple of women and a few men aged 18 to 49 served as donors.

CD45RA-negative memory and CD45RA+ naive subsets were split from the CD4+ cells. The table came from immunoSEQ multiplex PCR; TCRdb's copy has only in-frame clones and leaves some out. The repertoire holds roughly 2,500,000 clones, with roughly 93% as singletons. V shed 1 base, J shed 6 bases, and the junction held 20 bases outside the gene matches. CDR1 LNHNV and CDR2 YYDKDF come from the germline V gene (reference sequence). The CDR3 sequence is 20 residues long. This clonotype was sampled from a young man in good health. Some clones in this sample may be carry-over from other donors' samples. Sample: naive CD4+ T cells from PBMCs. The subset denotes: CD45RA+ positively selected. V is TRBV15 and J is TRBJ2-7; TRBD2 aligns across 11 bases. CDR3 sequence: CATSRGEHPGLAAKGSEQYF. DNA of the CDR3: TGTGCCACCAGCAGAGGGGAGCATCCGGGACTAGCGGCAAAGGGGAGCGAGCAGTACTTC.